These 2 T cell receptor beta chains originate from one sample sequenced in a study of cytomegalovirus exposure and HLA in healthy donors (dated by TCRdb to 2017 to 2019). Library creation used the immunoSEQ multiplex PCR assay. A mixture of 60 forward primers for TCR Vbeta segments and 13 reverse primers for TCR Jbeta segments was used in the multiplex PCR. The clones in this table, taken by TCRdb from immuneACCESS, are in-frame only. Not every clone is retained; where verified, under half of the shortfall comes from an unresolved V gene, and the cause of the rest is unknown. This sample lists roughly 98,000 clones; over 70% were detected once. In total, the top ten clones hold roughly 9.8% of the sample. The material sequenced was PBMCs. The receptors originated from a man aged 18-30 years in good health and CMV-seropositive.

The gene calls are TRBV4-2 and TRBJ2-3; the D is unclear. This CDR3 spans 15 amino acids. V lost 0 bases and J lost 3, with 10 bases in between. CDR1 and CDR2 (germline): LGHNA, YNFKEQ. The CDR3 DNA is TGTGCCAGCAGCCAAGAGCTCGGTAATACAGATACGCAGTATTTT. Translation gives CASSQELGNTDTQYF.

V usage is TRBV7-9 and J usage is TRBJ2-2, with D maybe TRBD1 (5 bases). Per germline, CDR1 SEHNR and CDR2 FQNEAQ (reference sequence). V lost 8 bases and J 5 bases, leaving 9 bases between the germline ends. The CDR3 spans 12 residues. Written as DNA, the CDR3 is TGTGCCAGCCGAAAGGGGACCGGGGAGCTGTTTTTT. It is translated as CASRKGTGELFF. The full variable domain, its missing parts supplied by reference TRBV7-9 and TRBJ2-2, is DTGVSQNPRHKITKRGQNVTFRCDPISEHNRLYWYRQTLGQGPEFLTYFQNEAQLEKSRLLSDRFSAERPKGSFSTLEIQRTEQGDSAMYLCASRKGTGELFFGEGSRLTVL.